The T cell receptor beta chain under discussion was sequenced for a study of CD4 T cells in relation to SARS-CoV-2 and coronaviruses. Study at large: The negative reference was HIV-1 Nef peptide pool or peptide-free culture.

The unexposed donors gave CD4+ T cells in about 2011-2018, prior to COVID-19. After about 10 days of culture, CD4+ T cells were isolated. Testing used SARS-CoV-2 S/N and four cold-coronavirus spikes on unexposed-donor CD4+ T cells, cells permitting. Germline values: CDR1 SGHAT, CDR2 FQDESV (reference sequence). Trimming removed 4 bases from V and 5 bases from J, with 17 bases in between. This CDR3 spans 15 amino acids. The table came from immunoSEQ multiplex PCR; TCRdb's copy has only in-frame clones and leaves some out. The sample includes 15,000 to 20,000 clones, roughly three quarters of them seen just once. As to this clone: What it recognizes is unknown.

This rearrangement joins TRBV11-1 to TRBJ1-1; D gene uncertain. The sequence derives from a human donor in good health. Material for sequencing was CD4+ T cells from PBMCs, cultured in vitro. The CDR3 sequence is CASSSKLGGRTEAFF. In DNA, the CDR3 is TGTGCCAGCAGCTCAAAGCTGGGCGGTCGGACTGAAGCTTTCTTT.